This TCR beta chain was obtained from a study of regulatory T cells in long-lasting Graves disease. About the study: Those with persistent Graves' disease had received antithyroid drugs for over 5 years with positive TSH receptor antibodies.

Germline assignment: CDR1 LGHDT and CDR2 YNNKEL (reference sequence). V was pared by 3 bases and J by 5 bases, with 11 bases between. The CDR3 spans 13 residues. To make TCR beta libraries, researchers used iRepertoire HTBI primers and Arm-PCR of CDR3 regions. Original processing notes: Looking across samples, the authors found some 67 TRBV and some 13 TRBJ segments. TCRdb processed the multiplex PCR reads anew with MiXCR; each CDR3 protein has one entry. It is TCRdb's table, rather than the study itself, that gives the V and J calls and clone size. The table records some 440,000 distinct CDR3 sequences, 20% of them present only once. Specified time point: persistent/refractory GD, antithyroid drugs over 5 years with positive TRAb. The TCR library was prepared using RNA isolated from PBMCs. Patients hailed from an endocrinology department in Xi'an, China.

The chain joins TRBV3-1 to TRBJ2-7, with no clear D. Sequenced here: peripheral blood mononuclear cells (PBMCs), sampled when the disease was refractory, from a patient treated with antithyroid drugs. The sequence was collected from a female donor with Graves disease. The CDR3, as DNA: TGTGCCAGCAGCCAGTGGGTGCAGGACGAGCAGTACTTC. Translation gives CASSQWVQDEQYF.